This T cell receptor beta chain was obtained from a study of shared clonotypes between healthy human individuals. For the study at large: A donor's plate count was three for CD4 naive and three for CD4 memory; CD8 naive had two and CD8 memory one.

The CDR3 length is 15 residues. Germline V gene data show CDR1 as SGHTA and CDR2 as FQGTGA. V was clipped by 5 bases and J by 7 bases; unmatched bases: 11. The method was immunoSEQ multiplex PCR; TCRdb's version includes in-frame clones alone and lacks a portion of them. The sample lists some 2,400,000 clones; 95% were seen once. The sample comprised naive CD4+ T cells sorted from blood. The subset is: CD45RA+ positively selected. The rearrangement links TRBV7-3 to TRBJ2-3; 8 positions match TRBD2. The sequence was obtained from a man aged 18 to 30 in good health. The CDR3 loop reads CASSPGGLQSNTQYF. The DNA of the CDR3 is TGTGCCAGCAGCCCGGGGGGGCTTCAATCGAATACGCAGTATTTT.